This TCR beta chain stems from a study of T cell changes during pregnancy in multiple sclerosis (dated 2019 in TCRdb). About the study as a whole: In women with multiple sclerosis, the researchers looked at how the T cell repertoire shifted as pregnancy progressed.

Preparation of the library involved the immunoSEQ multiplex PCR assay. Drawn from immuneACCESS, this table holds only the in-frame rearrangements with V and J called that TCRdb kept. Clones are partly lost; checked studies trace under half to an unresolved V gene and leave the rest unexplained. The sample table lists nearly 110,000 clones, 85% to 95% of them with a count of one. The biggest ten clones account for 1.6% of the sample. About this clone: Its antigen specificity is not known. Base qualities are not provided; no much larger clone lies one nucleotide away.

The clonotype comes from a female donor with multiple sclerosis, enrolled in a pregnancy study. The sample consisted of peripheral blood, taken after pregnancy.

The base sequence is TGTGCCATCAGTGAGTCATTGTTTGAGCGGGGGGATGGCAATGAGCAGTTCTTC. It codes for CAISESLFERGDGNEQFF. The V gene is TRBV10-3 and the J gene is TRBJ2-1, and 9 junctional nucleotides match TRBD2. The germline V gene gives CDR1 as ENHRY and CDR2 as SYGVKD. Trimming accounts for 0 bases at V and 6 bases at J, while the number of junction bases matched to no gene is 12. The CDR3 covers 18 residues, taking in both the cysteine and the phenylalanine. The DNA shown is the 54-base CDR3, in frame from base 1.